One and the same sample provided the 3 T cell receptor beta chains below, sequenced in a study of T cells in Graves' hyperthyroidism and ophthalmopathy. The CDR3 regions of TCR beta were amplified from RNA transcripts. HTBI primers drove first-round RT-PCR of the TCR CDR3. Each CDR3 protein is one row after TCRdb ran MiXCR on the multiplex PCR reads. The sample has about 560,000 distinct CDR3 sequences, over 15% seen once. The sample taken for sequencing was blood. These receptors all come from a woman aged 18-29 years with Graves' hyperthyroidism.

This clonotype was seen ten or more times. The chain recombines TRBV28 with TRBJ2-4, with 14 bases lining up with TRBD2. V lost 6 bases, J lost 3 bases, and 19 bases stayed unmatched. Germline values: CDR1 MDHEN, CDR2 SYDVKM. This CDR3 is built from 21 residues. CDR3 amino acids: CASRPPPTGLAGVRGKNIQYF. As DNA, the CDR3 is TGTGCCAGCAGACCTCCCCCAACGGGACTAGCGGGAGTTCGAGGCAAAAACATTCAGTACTTC.

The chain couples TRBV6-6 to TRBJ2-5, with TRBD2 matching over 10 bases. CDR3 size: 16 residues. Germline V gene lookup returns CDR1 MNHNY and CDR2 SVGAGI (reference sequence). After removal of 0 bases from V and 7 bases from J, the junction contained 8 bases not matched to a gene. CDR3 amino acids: CASSYSTSGARGTQYF. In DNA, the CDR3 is TGTGCCAGCAGTTACTCCACTAGCGGGGCCCGCGGGACCCAGTACTTC.

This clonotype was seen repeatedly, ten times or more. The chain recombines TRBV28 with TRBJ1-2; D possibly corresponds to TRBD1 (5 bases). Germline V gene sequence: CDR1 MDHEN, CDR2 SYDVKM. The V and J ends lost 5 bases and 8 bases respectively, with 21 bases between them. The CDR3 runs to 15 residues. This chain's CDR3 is CASSILGQGREGYTF. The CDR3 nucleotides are TGTGCCAGCAGTATACTTGGTCAGGGTAGGGAAGGCTACACCTTC.